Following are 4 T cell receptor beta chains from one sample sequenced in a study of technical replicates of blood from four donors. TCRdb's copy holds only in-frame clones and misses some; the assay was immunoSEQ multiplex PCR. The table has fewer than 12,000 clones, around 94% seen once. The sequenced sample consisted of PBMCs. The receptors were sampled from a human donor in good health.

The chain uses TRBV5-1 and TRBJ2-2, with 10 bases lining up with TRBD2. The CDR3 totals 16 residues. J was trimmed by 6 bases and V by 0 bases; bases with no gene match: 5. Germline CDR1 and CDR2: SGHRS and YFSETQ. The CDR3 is CASSLVASGSPGELFF. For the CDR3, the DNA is TGCGCCAGCAGCTTGGTGGCTAGCGGGAGCCCCGGGGAGCTGTTTTTT.

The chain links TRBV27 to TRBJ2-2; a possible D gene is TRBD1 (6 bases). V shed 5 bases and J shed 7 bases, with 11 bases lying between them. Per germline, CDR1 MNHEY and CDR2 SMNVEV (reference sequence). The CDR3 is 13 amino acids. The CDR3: CASSMQGYGELFF. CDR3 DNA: TGTGCCAGCAGTATGCAGGGGTACGGGGAGCTGTTTTTT.

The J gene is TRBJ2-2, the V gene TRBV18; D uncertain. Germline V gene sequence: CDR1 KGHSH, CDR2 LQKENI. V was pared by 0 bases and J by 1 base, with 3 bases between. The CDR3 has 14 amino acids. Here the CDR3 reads CASSPPVNTGELFF. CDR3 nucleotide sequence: TGTGCCAGCTCACCACCCGTGAACACCGGGGAGCTGTTTTTT.

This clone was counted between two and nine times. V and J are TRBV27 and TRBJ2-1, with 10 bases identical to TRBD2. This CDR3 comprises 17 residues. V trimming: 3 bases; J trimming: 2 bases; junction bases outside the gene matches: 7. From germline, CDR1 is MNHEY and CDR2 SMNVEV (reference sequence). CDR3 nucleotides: TGTGCCAGCAGTTTCCCCGGACTAGCGGAGGCCTACAATGAGCAGTTCTTC. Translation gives CASSFPGLAEAYNEQFF.